These T cell receptor beta chains were read from a single sample in a study of CD8+CD57+ T cells in acquired aplastic anemia. Using its own MiXCR run on the reads, TCRdb lists one record per CDR3 protein. The sample lists 250,000 to 350,000 distinct CDR3 sequences, around three fifths occurring once. The sequenced sample was sorted CD4+, CD8+, or CD8+CD57+ T cells (not recorded which) from PBMCs. The receptors were sampled from a human donor with severe aplastic anemia or a healthy control (not recorded which). CDR3s include the opening cysteine and the closing phenylalanine or tryptophan. The D gene is left open where the match is weak. For some rows the clone size is stated as once, few or many, or as a class when expanded; others skip it.

j_gene: TRBJ2-2
v_gene: TRBV15
abundance: few
d_gene: -
CDR3aa: CATSRLTQGSGELFF
CDR3nt: TGTGCCACCAGCAGACTTACGCAGGGGTCCGGGGAGCTGTTTTTT

j_gene: TRBJ2-7
v_gene: TRBV7-2
abundance: few
d_gene: -
CDR3aa: CASSLGTGPYEQYF
CDR3nt: TGTGCCAGCAGCTTGGGTACAGGTCCCTACGAGCAGTACTTC

j_gene: TRBJ1-2
v_gene: TRBV4-2
abundance: -
d_gene: -
CDR3aa: CASSLSILNYGYTF
CDR3nt: TGTGCCAGCAGTTTATCGATCCTCAACTATGGCTACACCTTC

j_gene: TRBJ2-4
v_gene: TRBV7-2
abundance: -
d_gene: -
CDR3aa: CASSLVGGQNIQYF
CDR3nt: TGTGCCAGCAGCTTGGTTGGGGGGCAAAACATTCAGTACTTC

j_gene: TRBJ1-3
v_gene: TRBV6-5
abundance: -
d_gene: -
CDR3aa: CASSYSGIGVGNTIYF
CDR3nt: TGTGCCAGCAGTTACTCGGGCATCGGGGTAGGAAACACCATATATTTT

j_gene: TRBJ1-1
v_gene: TRBV7-9
abundance: -
d_gene: TRBD1
CDR3aa: CASSSLRQGEAFF
CDR3nt: TGTGCCAGCAGCTCCCTCAGACAGGGTGAAGCTTTCTTT

j_gene: TRBJ2-7
v_gene: TRBV7-9
abundance: -
d_gene: -
CDR3aa: CASSLDGRAYEQYF
CDR3nt: TGTGCCAGCAGCTTAGATGGCAGGGCCTACGAGCAGTACTTC

j_gene: TRBJ2-7
v_gene: TRBV2
abundance: once
d_gene: -
CDR3aa: CASSDGLTGPEQYF
CDR3nt: TGTGCCAGCAGTGACGGATTGACAGGCCCCGAGCAGTACTTC

j_gene: TRBJ2-5
v_gene: TRBV7-9
abundance: few
d_gene: -
CDR3aa: CASSPASQETQYF
CDR3nt: TGTGCCAGCAGCCCCGCCTCCCAAGAGACCCAGTACTTC

j_gene: TRBJ1-1
v_gene: TRBV7-9
abundance: -
d_gene: -
CDR3aa: CASTETNTEAFF
CDR3nt: TGTGCCAGCACGGAAACGAACACTGAAGCTTTCTTT

j_gene: TRBJ2-1
v_gene: TRBV25-1
abundance: once
d_gene: TRBD2
CDR3aa: CASSEGMSPGLAGGYNEQFF
CDR3nt: TGTGCCAGCAGTGAGGGAATGAGTCCGGGTTTAGCGGGAGGTTACAATGAGCAGTTCTTC

j_gene: TRBJ2-7
v_gene: TRBV15
abundance: -
d_gene: -
CDR3aa: CATSRVPLVTYEQYF
CDR3nt: TGTGCCACCAGCAGAGTTCCTTTGGTAACCTACGAGCAGTACTTC

j_gene: TRBJ2-7
v_gene: TRBV29-1
abundance: once
d_gene: -
CDR3aa: CSAEDGTYEQYF
CDR3nt: TGCAGCGCTGAGGACGGAACCTACGAGCAGTACTTC

j_gene: TRBJ2-7
v_gene: TRBV7-3
abundance: -
d_gene: -
CDR3aa: CASSRPGSGYEQYF
CDR3nt: TGTGCCAGCAGCCGACCGGGATCGGGGTACGAGCAGTACTTC

j_gene: TRBJ2-1
v_gene: TRBV10-3
abundance: -
d_gene: TRBD2
CDR3aa: CAIKEAGGLNEQFF
CDR3nt: TGTGCCATCAAGGAAGCGGGGGGCCTCAATGAGCAGTTCTTC

j_gene: TRBJ1-4
v_gene: TRBV7-4
abundance: -
d_gene: -
CDR3aa: CASSVQGQSNEKLFF
CDR3nt: TGTGCCAGCAGCGTCCAAGGACAGTCTAATGAAAAACTGTTTTTT

j_gene: TRBJ1-1
v_gene: TRBV27
abundance: many
d_gene: -
CDR3aa: CASSTGSGSLTEAFF
CDR3nt: TGTGCCAGCAGTACAGGGTCGGGGTCTCTTACTGAAGCTTTCTTT

j_gene: TRBJ1-1
v_gene: TRBV6-2/TRBV6-3
abundance: -
d_gene: TRBD1
CDR3aa: CASSKRQGGNTEAFF
CDR3nt: TGTGCCAGCAGTAAGCGACAGGGAGGGAACACTGAAGCTTTCTTT

j_gene: TRBJ1-4
v_gene: TRBV7-7
abundance: many
d_gene: -
CDR3aa: CASSLGAGRGEKLFF
CDR3nt: TGTGCTAGCAGCTTAGGGGCTGGCAGGGGTGAAAAACTGTTTTTT

j_gene: TRBJ1-6
v_gene: TRBV12-3/TRBV12-4
abundance: few
d_gene: -
CDR3aa: CASSLVRAANSPLHF
CDR3nt: TGTGCCAGCAGTTTAGTCAGGGCGGCCAATTCACCCCTCCACTTT

j_gene: TRBJ1-2
v_gene: TRBV7-9
abundance: -
d_gene: -
CDR3aa: CASSSDGVNYGYTF
CDR3nt: TGTGCCAGCAGCTCGGACGGAGTCAACTATGGCTACACCTTC

j_gene: TRBJ1-1
v_gene: TRBV30
abundance: many
d_gene: -
CDR3aa: CAWSVGTMNTEAFF
CDR3nt: TGTGCCTGGAGTGTAGGGACAATGAACACTGAAGCTTTCTTT

j_gene: TRBJ1-2
v_gene: TRBV5-1
abundance: many
d_gene: -
CDR3aa: CASSLTGPRSGYGYTF
CDR3nt: TGCGCCAGCAGCTTGACGGGACCCCGGAGCGGCTATGGCTACACCTTC

j_gene: TRBJ1-2
v_gene: TRBV18
abundance: -
d_gene: -
CDR3aa: CASFDSNYGYTF
CDR3nt: TGTGCCAGCTTCGACAGCAACTATGGCTACACCTTC

j_gene: TRBJ1-2
v_gene: TRBV12-5
abundance: once
d_gene: TRBD1
CDR3aa: CASGLDPGQGDGYTF
CDR3nt: TGTGCTAGTGGTTTGGACCCGGGACAGGGAGATGGCTACACCTTC

j_gene: TRBJ2-5
v_gene: TRBV6-5
abundance: -
d_gene: TRBD1
CDR3aa: CAISVTGDEGETQYF
CDR3nt: TGTGCCATCAGCGTGACAGGGGATGAGGGAGAGACCCAGTACTTC

j_gene: TRBJ1-1
v_gene: TRBV7-9
abundance: -
d_gene: -
CDR3aa: CASSLRFGQGQNTEAFF
CDR3nt: TGTGCCAGCAGCTTAAGGTTTGGGCAGGGCCAGAACACTGAAGCTTTCTTT

j_gene: TRBJ1-2
v_gene: TRBV15
abundance: -
d_gene: -
CDR3aa: CATSGSRILYGYTF
CDR3nt: TGTGCCACCAGCGGCTCTCGGATTCTCTATGGCTACACCTTC

j_gene: TRBJ2-7
v_gene: TRBV29-1
abundance: -
d_gene: TRBD1
CDR3aa: CSVEPGTGINEQYF
CDR3nt: TGCAGCGTTGAGCCCGGGACAGGGATCAACGAGCAGTACTTC

j_gene: TRBJ2-5
v_gene: TRBV5-6
abundance: many
d_gene: -
CDR3aa: CASSFRETQYF
CDR3nt: TGTGCCAGCAGCTTTAGGGAGACCCAGTACTTC

j_gene: TRBJ2-3
v_gene: TRBV19
abundance: -
d_gene: TRBD2
CDR3aa: CASSMASGGDGTDTQYF
CDR3nt: TGTGCCAGTAGTATGGCTAGCGGGGGGGACGGCACAGATACGCAGTATTTT

j_gene: TRBJ2-1
v_gene: TRBV20-1
abundance: many
d_gene: -
CDR3aa: CSATLGGEGNEQFF
CDR3nt: TGCAGTGCTACTTTAGGTGGGGAAGGCAATGAGCAGTTCTTC

j_gene: TRBJ2-4
v_gene: TRBV12-3/TRBV12-4
abundance: -
d_gene: -
CDR3aa: CASSYLGVQYF
CDR3nt: TGTGCCAGCAGTTACTTAGGGGTTCAGTACTTC

j_gene: TRBJ2-5
v_gene: TRBV9
abundance: -
d_gene: TRBD2
CDR3aa: CASSVGVGRSGEETQYF
CDR3nt: TGTGCCAGCAGCGTAGGTGTGGGTCGGAGCGGGGAAGAGACCCAGTACTTC

j_gene: TRBJ1-4
v_gene: TRBV7-9
abundance: -
d_gene: -
CDR3aa: CASSLDAYRHEKLFF
CDR3nt: TGTGCCAGCAGCTTAGACGCATACAGGCATGAAAAACTGTTTTTT

j_gene: TRBJ2-1
v_gene: TRBV15
abundance: -
d_gene: TRBD2
CDR3aa: CATSRGSAGGYNEQFF
CDR3nt: TGTGCCACCAGCAGGGGGTCGGCGGGGGGTTACAATGAGCAGTTCTTC

j_gene: TRBJ2-5
v_gene: TRBV10-3
abundance: few
d_gene: TRBD2
CDR3aa: CAISEDSGRETQYF
CDR3nt: TGTGCCATCAGTGAGGATAGCGGGAGAGAGACCCAGTACTTC

j_gene: TRBJ1-5
v_gene: TRBV28
abundance: -
d_gene: -
CDR3aa: CASSLNPGRPQHF
CDR3nt: TGTGCCAGCAGTTTGAATCCGGGCCGGCCCCAGCATTTT